Listed below are T cell receptor beta chains from one sample, sequenced in a study of T-cell memory formation after mild COVID-19. TCRdb reanalysed the 5' RACE reads using MiXCR and keeps one entry per CDR3 protein. The sample includes approximately 260,000 distinct CDR3 sequences, over 15% of them seen just once. The sample comprised PBMCs or a T cell subset sorted from them (not recorded which). The receptors originated from a man aged 18 to 30 who had mild COVID-19 (a few samples of this study predate the infection). Cell type and time point are not known. Both conserved end residues are part of each CDR3. A D gene is named only where the DNA matches it firmly. Clone sizes are given selectively: once, few, many, or a class where the clone is expanded.

V gene	clone size	D gene	J gene	CDR3 DNA	CDR3 protein
TRBV4-3	-	-	TRBJ1-3	TGCGCCAGCAGCCAAGAGGGTGCCCCAACAGGGTTCTCTGGAAACACCATATATTTT	CASSQEGAPTGFSGNTIYF
TRBV10-3	-	-	TRBJ1-5	TGTGCCATCAGTGAGGGGGGTGGTCAGCCCCAGCATTTT	CAISEGGGQPQHF
TRBV7-9	-	-	TRBJ2-6	TGTGCCAGCAGTGTCGGGGCCAACGTCCTGACTTTC	CASSVGANVLTF
TRBV7-2	few	TRBD2	TRBJ2-5	TGTGCCAGCAGCGCCCCGGGTAGCGGGGGGGTCGGGACCCAGTACTTC	CASSAPGSGGVGTQYF
TRBV5-1	-	-	TRBJ1-2	TGCGCCAGCACCGACAGTATTTCTAACTATGGCTACACCTTC	CASTDSISNYGYTF
TRBV5-1	-	-	TRBJ2-3	TGCGCCAGCAGGGGGGAAGGGACAGATACGCAGTATTTT	CASRGEGTDTQYF
TRBV5-1	few	-	TRBJ1-2	TGCGCCAGCAGCGAGGATCCGGGAGTGAATGCCTATGGCTACACCTTC	CASSEDPGVNAYGYTF
TRBV7-3	few	TRBD2	TRBJ2-3	TGTGCCAGCAGCATTAGCGGGGGGGCCGGTACGCAGTATTTT	CASSISGGAGTQYF
TRBV7-8	few	-	TRBJ1-3	TGTGCCAGCAGCCCGACAGGCCCCTCTGGAAACACCATATATTTT	CASSPTGPSGNTIYF
TRBV4-1	many	-	TRBJ2-3	TGCGCCAGCAGCCAAGACCCTGCAGATACGCAGTATTTT	CASSQDPADTQYF
TRBV18	-	-	TRBJ2-3	TGTGCCAGCTCACCACCCCCCCGCACAGATACGCAGTATTTT	CASSPPPRTDTQYF
TRBV11-2	few	-	TRBJ1-6	TGTGCCTCGGGGGGAGATTCACCCCTCCACTTT	CASGGDSPLHF
TRBV7-2	once	TRBD1	TRBJ1-3	TGTGCCAGCAGCTTAGGAATTTACAGGGGGCTTACTGGAAACACCATATATTTT	CASSLGIYRGLTGNTIYF
TRBV12-3/TRBV12-4	many	-	TRBJ2-2	TGTGCCAGCAGTAAGAGGGGTCACGGGGAGCTGTTTTTT	CASSKRGHGELFF
TRBV5-4	few	-	TRBJ1-1	TGTGCCAGCAGCATCGGGGGCCCCATGAACACTGAAGCTTTCTTT	CASSIGGPMNTEAFF
TRBV6-1	few	TRBD1	TRBJ1-6	TGTGCCAGCAGTGAAAGACAGGGTCATAATTCACCCCTCCACTTT	CASSERQGHNSPLHF
TRBV2	few	-	TRBJ1-5	TGTGCCAGCAGTGATTCGGGCGGGCAGCCCCAGCATTTT	CASSDSGGQPQHF
TRBV29-1	-	-	TRBJ1-1	TGCAGCGTCACAGGGATGAACACTGAAGCTTTCTTT	CSVTGMNTEAFF
TRBV5-1	many	-	TRBJ2-3	TGCGCCAGCAGCCCCGCGTCCTCCACAGATACGCAGTATTTT	CASSPASSTDTQYF
TRBV6-4	-	TRBD2	TRBJ2-3	TGTGCCAGCAGTGAGTCCAGCGGGGGGGGAAGTACGCAGTATTTT	CASSESSGGGSTQYF
TRBV19	-	-	TRBJ2-1	TGTGCCAGTAGTATCACCATGTTCCGGGGCTACGAGCAGTTCTTC	CASSITMFRGYEQFF
TRBV18	-	-	TRBJ2-6	TGTGACAGCTCACCCGGGGGTTCTGGGGCCAACGTCCTGACTTTC	CDSSPGGSGANVLTF
TRBV7-8	many	-	TRBJ1-1	TGTGCCAGCAGCTTGACGGGGACTGAAGCTTTCTTT	CASSLTGTEAFF
TRBV6-2/TRBV6-3	-	TRBD2	TRBJ2-2	TGTGCCAGCAGTTACATAGCTAGCGGGGGGACCGGGGAGCTGTTTTTT	CASSYIASGGTGELFF
TRBV4-1	few	-	TRBJ1-4	TGCGCCAGCAGCCAAGAGAGCAGGGGAACTAATGAAAAACTGTTTTTT	CASSQESRGTNEKLFF
TRBV24-1	-	-	TRBJ2-1	TGTGCCACCAGTGATCCCCAGAGTGAGCAGTTCTTC	CATSDPQSEQFF
TRBV10-3	once	TRBD1	TRBJ2-7	TGTGCCATCAGCTGGGACAGCTCCTACGAGCAGTACTTC	CAISWDSSYEQYF
TRBV7-2	-	-	TRBJ1-5	TGTGCCAGCAGCTTCATGGGCTCGAATCAGCCCCAGCATTTT	CASSFMGSNQPQHF
TRBV2	-	-	TRBJ1-6	TGTGCCAGCAGGACAGGAAATTCACCCCTCCACTTT	CASRTGNSPLHF
TRBV7-2	-	-	TRBJ2-1	TGTGCCAGCAGCAATGGACGCCTCTCCTACAATGAGCAGTTCTTC	CASSNGRLSYNEQFF
TRBV6-5	-	-	TRBJ1-6	TGTGCCAGCAGTTACTTCTCACCCCATAATTCACCCCTCCACTTT	CASSYFSPHNSPLHF
TRBV7-9	-	TRBD2	TRBJ2-5	TGTGCCAGCAGCCGCGGACTAGCGGGGGCCCAAGAGACCCAGTACTTC	CASSRGLAGAQETQYF
TRBV5-1	few	-	TRBJ1-5	TGCGCCAGCAGCCCGGAAGGGATGGGCAATCAGCCCCAGCATTTT	CASSPEGMGNQPQHF
TRBV6-5	-	-	TRBJ2-3	TGTGCCAGCAGGACGGACAGAAACACAGATACGCAGTATTTT	CASRTDRNTDTQYF
TRBV6-5	few	TRBD1	TRBJ2-3	TGTGCCACCGGACAGGGGGCTAACACAGATACGCAGTATTTT	CATGQGANTDTQYF
TRBV20-1	-	-	TRBJ2-5	TGCAGTGCGCTTAGGGGGGAAGAGACCCAGTACTTC	CSALRGEETQYF
TRBV3-1	few	-	TRBJ2-3	TGTGCCAGCAGCCTAGCCCAGGCTAGCACAGATACGCAGTATTTT	CASSLAQASTDTQYF
TRBV7-2	few	-	TRBJ1-1	TGTGCCAGCACCCCCTGGAAGGGGAACACTGAAGCTTTCTTT	CASTPWKGNTEAFF
TRBV20-1	-	TRBD2	TRBJ2-7	TGCAGTGCTAGAGGGACTAGCGGTAACTACGAGCAGTACTTC	CSARGTSGNYEQYF
TRBV7-8	few	-	TRBJ1-6	TGTGCCAGCAGCTTATATGTCGAGAGTCCCCTCCACTTT	CASSLYVESPLHF
TRBV6-5	-	-	TRBJ1-6	TGTGCCAGGAACAGTGGCGCGCCCCTCCACTTT	CARNSGAPLHF
TRBV3-1	few	TRBD2	TRBJ2-1	TGTGCCAGCAGCCAAGATCGACTAGCGGGGGGAATTGAGCAGTTCTTC	CASSQDRLAGGIEQFF
TRBV30	-	-	TRBJ1-1	TGTGCCTGGGTCCCCATGGTACGAATTGAAGCTTTCTTT	CAWVPMVRIEAFF
TRBV7-5	few	-	TRBJ2-4	-	CISVPEARTGIGGWNIQYF
TRBV7-2	many	-	TRBJ2-5	TGTGCCAGCAGCTTAGGGGGCAGCGGGCAAGAGACCCAGTACTTC	CASSLGGSGQETQYF
TRBV2	-	-	TRBJ1-1	TGTGCCAGCAGTTCTCAGGGCGGTGGCACTGAAGCTTTCTTT	CASSSQGGGTEAFF
TRBV19	-	-	TRBJ2-5	TGTGCCAGTAGTATAGGCGGAGGGGAGGCCCAGTACTTC	CASSIGGGEAQYF
TRBV3-1	few	-	TRBJ1-1	TGTGCCAGCAGCCAACTACAACAGGCTGAAGCTTTCTTT	CASSQLQQAEAFF
TRBV20-1	-	TRBD1	TRBJ2-7	TGCAGTGCTAGGGACAGGGCAGGGGACGAGCAGTACTTC	CSARDRAGDEQYF
TRBV9	few	-	TRBJ1-2	TGTGCCAGCAGCGTAGAGCCCCGAAGCGGCTACACCTTC	CASSVEPRSGYTF
TRBV4-3	-	-	TRBJ1-1	TGCGCCAGCAGCCAAGATGTCCGGGGGCACACTGAAGCTTTCTTT	CASSQDVRGHTEAFF
TRBV11-1	few	-	TRBJ2-4	TGTGCCAGCAGCCACTCATGGCTATCGGCCAAAAACATTCAGTACTTC	CASSHSWLSAKNIQYF
TRBV25-1	few	-	TRBJ2-7	TGTGCCAGCAGTGGAGATTACAGGGCCGAGCAGTACTTC	CASSGDYRAEQYF
TRBV6-5	-	-	TRBJ2-7	TGTGCCAGCAGTTACGCCGACAGGTCCGAGCAGTACTTC	CASSYADRSEQYF
TRBV7-9	few	-	TRBJ2-3	TGTGCCAGCAGCCTCGACACGAGACTAGGCGGCGGTACGCAGTATTTT	CASSLDTRLGGGTQYF
TRBV4-1	-	-	TRBJ1-2	TGCGCCAGCAGCCTTCGGCGGGGCGGCTATGGCTACACCTTC	CASSLRRGGYGYTF
TRBV2	-	-	TRBJ2-1	TGTGCCAGCTCCCGGGACGAATACAATGAGCAGTTCTTC	CASSRDEYNEQFF
TRBV29-1	few	-	TRBJ1-1	TGCAGCACCCGACAGGACACTGAAGCTTTCTTT	CSTRQDTEAFF